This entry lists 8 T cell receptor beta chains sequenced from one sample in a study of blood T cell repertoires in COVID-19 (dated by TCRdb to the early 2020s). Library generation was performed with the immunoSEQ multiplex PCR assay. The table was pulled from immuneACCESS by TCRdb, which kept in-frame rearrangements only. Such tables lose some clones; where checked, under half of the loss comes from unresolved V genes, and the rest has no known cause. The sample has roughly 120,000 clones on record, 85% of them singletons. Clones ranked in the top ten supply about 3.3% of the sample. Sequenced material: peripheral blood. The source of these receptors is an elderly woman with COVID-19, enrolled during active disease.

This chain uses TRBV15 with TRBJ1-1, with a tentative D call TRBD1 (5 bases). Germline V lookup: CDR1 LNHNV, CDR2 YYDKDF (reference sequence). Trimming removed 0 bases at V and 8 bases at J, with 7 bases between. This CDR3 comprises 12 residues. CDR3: CATSRDNREAFF. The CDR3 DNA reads TGTGCCACCAGCAGAGATAACAGGGAAGCTTTCTTT.

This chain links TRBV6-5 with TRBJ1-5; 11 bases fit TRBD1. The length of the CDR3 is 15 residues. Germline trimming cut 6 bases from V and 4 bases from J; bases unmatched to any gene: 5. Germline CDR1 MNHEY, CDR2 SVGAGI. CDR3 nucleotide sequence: TGTGCCAGCAGCCTGGGACAGGGGGGAAATCAGCCCCAGCATTTT. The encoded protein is CASSLGQGGNQPQHF.

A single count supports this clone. Here the CDR3 reads CAASGRAGSDEQFF. The CDR3 nucleotides read TGTGCCGCGAGCGGGAGGGCCGGGTCTGATGAGCAGTTCTTC. This chain links TRBV10-3 with TRBJ2-1, with 10 bases aligning to TRBD2. The V gene's germline CDR1 is ENHRY and CDR2 SYGVKD. The J segment lost 8 bases and the V segment lost 11 bases, leaving 12 bases of the junction unmatched. This CDR3 is built from 14 residues.

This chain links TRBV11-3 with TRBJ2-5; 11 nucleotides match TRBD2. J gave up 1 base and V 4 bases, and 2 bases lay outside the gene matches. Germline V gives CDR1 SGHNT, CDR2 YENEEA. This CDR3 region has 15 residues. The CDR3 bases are TGTGCCAGCAGCTCTGGGACTAGCGGCCAAGAGACCCAGTACTTC. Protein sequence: CASSSGTSGQETQYF.

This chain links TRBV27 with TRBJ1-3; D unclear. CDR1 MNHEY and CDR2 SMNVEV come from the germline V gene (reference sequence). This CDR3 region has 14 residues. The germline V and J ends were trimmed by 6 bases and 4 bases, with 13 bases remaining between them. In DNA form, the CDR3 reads TGTGCCAGCAGAGGGAGTTCGTTCGGAAACACCATATATTTT. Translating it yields CASRGSSFGNTIYF.

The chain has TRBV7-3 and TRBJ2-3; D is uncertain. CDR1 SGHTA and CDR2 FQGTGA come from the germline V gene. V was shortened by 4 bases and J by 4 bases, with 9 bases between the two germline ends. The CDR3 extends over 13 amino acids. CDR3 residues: CASSSRVADTQYF. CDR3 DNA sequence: TGTGCCAGCAGCTCCCGCGTCGCAGATACGCAGTATTTT.

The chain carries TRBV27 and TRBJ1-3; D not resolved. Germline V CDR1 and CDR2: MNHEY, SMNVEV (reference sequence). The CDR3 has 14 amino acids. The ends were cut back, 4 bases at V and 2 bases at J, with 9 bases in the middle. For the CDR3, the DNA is TGTGCCAGCAGTTCGGCGGGGACTGGAAACACCATATATTTT. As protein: CASSSAGTGNTIYF.

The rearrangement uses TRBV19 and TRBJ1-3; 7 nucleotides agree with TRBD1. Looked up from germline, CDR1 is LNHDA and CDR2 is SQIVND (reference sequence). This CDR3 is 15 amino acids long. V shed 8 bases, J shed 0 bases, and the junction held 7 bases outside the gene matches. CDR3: CASLRTGRSGNTIYF. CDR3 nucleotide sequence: TGTGCCAGTTTGCGGACAGGCCGCTCTGGAAACACCATATATTTT.